This T cell receptor (beta chain) was captured by sequencing in a study of T cell changes during pregnancy in multiple sclerosis. Libraries were prepared by immunoSEQ multiplex PCR; TCRdb keeps only in-frame clonotypes and omits some of them. The sample records around 30,000 clones, approximately 88% being singletons. Trimming shortened V by 5 bases and J by 6 bases, and 9 bases separated the two germline ends. The CDR3 is made up of 12 amino acids. Germline assignment: CDR1 SNHLY and CDR2 FYNNEI. This TCR was recovered from a female donor with multiple sclerosis, enrolled in a pregnancy study. Sequenced material: CD8+ T cells from peripheral blood mononuclear cells, taken in the first trimester of pregnancy. This sequence joins TRBV2 and TRBJ2-3; D unresolved. CDR3 nucleotide sequence: TGTGCCAGCAGTCCGTTAAGCGATACGCAGTATTTT. Encoded protein: CASSPLSDTQYF. The entire variable domain, with the rest obtained from reference TRBV2 and TRBJ2-3, is as follows: EPEVTQTPSHQVTQMGQEVILRCVPISNHLYFYWYRQILGQKVEFLVSFYNNEISEKSEIFDDQFSVERPDGSNFTLKIRSTKLEDSAMYFCASSPLSDTQYFGPGTRLTVL.